The present entry profiles one T cell receptor beta chain with its context. With 3 bases removed from V and 6 bases from J, the gap between germline ends came to 8 bases. The CDR3 loop spans 12 amino acids. Libraries were prepared by immunoSEQ multiplex PCR; TCRdb keeps only in-frame clonotypes and omits some of them. The sample records about 100,000 clones, less than 95% being singletons. This entry belongs to a study of siplizumab effects on memory and regulatory T cells. The sample consisted of Tregs sorted from blood. The origin of this receptor is a human donor in good health. The genes are TRBV23-1 and TRBJ1-1, with unresolved D. TRBV23-1 is sorted into the ORF group, with uncertain function. The CDR3 DNA is TGCGCCAGCAGTCAGCCTGCCGCTGAAGCTTTCTTT. It codes for CASSQPAAEAFF.